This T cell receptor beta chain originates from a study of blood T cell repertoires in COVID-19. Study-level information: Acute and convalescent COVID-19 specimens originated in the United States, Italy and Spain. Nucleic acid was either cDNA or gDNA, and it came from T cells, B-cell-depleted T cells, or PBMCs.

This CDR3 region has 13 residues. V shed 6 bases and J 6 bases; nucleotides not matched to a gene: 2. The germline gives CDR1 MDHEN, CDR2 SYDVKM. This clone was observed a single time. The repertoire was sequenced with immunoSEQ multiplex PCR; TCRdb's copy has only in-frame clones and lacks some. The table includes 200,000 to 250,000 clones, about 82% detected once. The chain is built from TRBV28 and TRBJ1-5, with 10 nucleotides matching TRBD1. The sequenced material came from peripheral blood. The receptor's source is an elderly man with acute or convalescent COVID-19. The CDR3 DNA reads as TGTGCCAGCAGGAGGACAGGGGGTCAGCCCCAGCATTTT. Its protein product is CASRRTGGQPQHF.